This record covers a single TCR beta chain. Its target antigen remains unknown. Base qualities were left out, and no much larger clone turns up one base away. Cut back by 4 bases and 4 bases, the V and J ends lie 11 bases apart. Reading the germline V gene (reference sequence) gives CDR1 SGHKS and CDR2 YYEKEE. The cysteine opens and the phenylalanine closes a CDR3 of 13 amino acids. Only the CDR3 DNA stays, 39 bases, in frame from base 1. The cohort comprised some 700 healthy bone marrow donors. Cohort members were all nominally healthy when sampled, although unrecorded immune exposures were likely present. The donor was CMV seronegative and was included in the group of hundreds of seronegative cohort members. Each donor provided a peripheral blood sample, and peripheral blood mononuclear cells were used for TCR beta sequencing. Genomic DNA extraction from the blood cell samples was performed with the Qiagen DNeasy Blood Extraction Kit.

These data come from a study of cytomegalovirus exposure and HLA in healthy donors listed by TCRdb under 2017. For the study in its entirety: In an earlier analysis of some 550 of the donors, around 300 Gb of sequence data and some 120 million unique TCR beta sequences from roughly 180 million T cells were reported. Approximately 310 gigabases of sequencing data and approximately 85 million unique TCR sequences were included in an early release covering 550 to 650 HLA-typed donors. Of the 300 to 500 genotyped donors, approximately 80% were placed in the genetic ancestry cluster associated with self-reported Caucasian donors. The study aimed to test whether signatures of past pathogen exposure could be identified by cataloging public T cell receptors. Using immunosequencing, the study profiled T cell repertoires from about 650 subjects and related those repertoires to cytomegalovirus serostatus. In addition to the first cohort of 650 to 750 subjects, a separate validation cohort of about 120 different subjects was used. To predict cytomegalovirus infection status, the study brought together high-throughput TCR immunosequencing, statistical association of individual TCRs with disease status, and machine learning. A later analysis re-analyzed previously published TCR beta repertoires from about 600 donors and added high-resolution HLA genotyping to study TCR occurrence patterns. Rather than drawing on any new phenotypic data, the later analysis identified candidate immune exposures from TCR beta sequences and the way those sequences occurred across donors. An earlier analysis of 587 of the donors applied high-throughput TCR beta sequencing to assess whether each TCR beta V gene segment acted as functional or pseudogenic. Donor age, sex, ethnicity and CMV serostatus were compiled together with the repertoire data. A later genetic analysis took genome-wide SNP genotypes for about three fifths of the roughly 700 donors and used that subset as a discovery cohort. Every repertoire in the discovery cohort had been generated on one and the same sequencing platform. HLA typing covered class I and class II loci at four-digit resolution. The number of typed donors differed by locus: about 629-640 for A, B, C, DRB1 and DQB1; approximately 520 for DQA1; 606 for DPA1; and around 450 for DPB1. Because of strong linkage in the cohort, five DR-DQ haplotypes were treated as single units for association and clustering. Among some 400 genotyped donors of the cohort, an average of about 220,000 unique TCR beta nucleotide sequences was sequenced per donor, of which about 20% were non-productive.

Study-level results and caveats: A total of fewer than 200 TCR beta chains were listed by the study as associated with cytomegalovirus. According to the authors, the approach could potentially be generalized to other disease states and immunological phenotypes. Most TCR sequences were seen in very few donors, while some public TCRs were found in many individuals. In an earlier analysis of roughly 500 of the donors, most TCR beta V segments appeared in productive rearrangements about 87% or about 30% of the time, broadly matching IMGT annotations. Because the 87-base-pair reads could not distinguish some IMGT-functional V segments, including TRBV6-2 and TRBV6-3, those segments were excluded. In vitro tests confirmed that three of the cytomegalovirus-associated TCR beta chains recognize cytomegalovirus antigens. In a later analysis, HLA-associated TCR beta chains showed more clonal expansion and lower generation probabilities than non-associated chains that were equally common. A further reported finding was that TCR beta sequences accurately predicted the HLA-A and HLA-B alleles for most subjects in the first cohort. This cohort had only TCR beta chains sequenced, and the lack of alpha or paired-chain data limited which features could be detected. The presence/absence analyses assumed that sequencing depth was roughly uniform across donors, and that assumption may not be true. Linkage disequilibrium might explain the correlated functional status among segregating V segments, but an unknown experimental factor could not be excluded. For the cohort, immune exposure information was limited to CMV serostatus. Because counts were too low, roughly 17 rarely observed V segments, including chromosome 9 orphons, were left out of the earlier analysis of about 500 of the donors. V-gene and J-gene trimming of TCR beta chains was associated with a missense DCLRE1C variant in a later genetic analysis, and the association was replicated in an independent cohort. In a later genetic analysis, fewer N-insertions in productive TCRs were reported among donors in an Asian-associated ancestry cluster than the roughly 700-donor mean. In a later analysis, TCR association rates were found to vary across HLA loci, with the most associated TCRs seen for DRB1 alleles and the fewest for HLA-C alleles. A later analysis found that most CMV-associated TCR beta chains appeared HLA-restricted, with HLA associations seemingly driven largely by CMV exposure. The sequencing pipeline was judged likely to have produced a cluster of highly shared sequence variants as a technical artifact. Cytomegalovirus status was reported to be diagnosed by the classifier with high specificity and sensitivity in both the original and validation cohorts. Because HLA typing was missing for some donors at each locus, association tests included only the typed subset. A later analysis associated about 18,000 TCR beta sequences with specific HLA alleles at a false discovery rate of 0.05. When HLA alleles, especially DR and DQ, strongly co-occurred, attributing TCR associations to individual alleles was difficult. Several of the top co-occurrence clusters appeared to be linked to parvovirus B19, influenza, CMV and Epstein-Barr virus, according to a later analysis.

The library was built by means of the immunoSEQ multiplex PCR assay. A mixture of 60 forward primers for TCR Vbeta segments and 13 reverse primers for TCR Jbeta segments was used in the multiplex PCR. The CDR3 region of rearranged TCR beta genes was amplified from genomic DNA by a multiplex PCR assay. On the Illumina HiSeq System, the amplified TCR beta libraries were sequenced as 87-base-pair reads. In the original analysis: A later analysis counted tens of millions of unique TCR beta chains across the 666 repertoires, and around 12 million of these chains were shared by at least two donors. To remove PCR and sequencing errors, raw reads were error-corrected and collapsed into unique sequences using a nearest-neighbor algorithm that merged closely related sequences. V, D and J gene segments were assigned by aligning CDR3 sequences to IMGT reference sequences. For a sequence to be retained, a match of at least six nucleotides to both a V gene segment and a J gene segment was required. A rearrangement was called productive if the CDR3 had no stop codons and remained in frame with V and J, and every other rearrangement was called non-productive. CDR3 was defined by IMGT convention, running from the second conserved V-encoded cysteine to the conserved J-encoded phenylalanine. Sequences without an unambiguous match to a single V gene segment were excluded from the earlier analysis of 450 to 650 of the donors. In an earlier analysis of some 590 of the donors, a V segment was called functional when productive rearrangements were above 56.7%, and segregating when the standard deviation between donors exceeded 5%. A statistical classification framework was developed to diagnose cytomegalovirus status using the catalog of TCR beta chain sequences. In a later analysis, TCR nucleotide sequences were compared against IMGT/GENE-DB human TR gene sequences so that V and J genes could be assigned. In a later analysis, CDR3 sequences and most-parsimonious VDJ recombination scenarios were assigned using the TCRdist pipeline. In a later analysis, every TCR beta chain was defined by the combination of its CDR3 amino acid sequence and its V-gene family, and reads without a unique V-gene family were dropped. In a later analysis, fewer than 600 highly shared, low-generation-probability nucleotide sequences were removed to address suspected cross-contamination and a sequencing artifact. In a later analysis, a clonal expansion index for each public chain was calculated from normalized within-repertoire ranks of inferred template counts. A later analysis computed generation probabilities with a VDJ recombination model fitted to out-of-frame rearrangements, and checked the results against IGoR. In a later analysis, TCR-TCR, TCR-HLA and TCR-CMV co-occurrence was scored with hypergeometric tests, and a repertoire-size bias correction was applied to TCR pairs. In a later analysis, false discovery rates were estimated by permuting HLA or CMV assignments 20 times. A later analysis grouped co-occurring TCRs with DBSCAN, adding TCRdist sequence similarity when clustering within HLA-allele-positive subsets. Repertoires with fewer than 30,000 or more than 120,000 public chains were left out of co-occurrence clustering, as were five repertoires with anomalous nucleotide sharing. The table comes from immuneACCESS by way of TCRdb, which keeps in-frame sequences with V and J called. Part of the clones is missing from these tables; in studies checked, under half for an unresolved V gene and the rest for unknown reasons. That table is the source of V, J and clone size, and D and trimming were worked out from the DNA. The sample table holds roughly 190,000 clones, of which about nine tenths were seen once. The ten largest make up 1.3% of the sample.

This clonotype was sampled from a man aged 30-40 years in good health and CMV-seronegative. Specimen: PBMCs. The chain uses TRBV5-5 and TRBJ1-2; TRBD1 might be the D gene, on 6 matching bases. CDR3 reads: CASSPGHVYGYTF. The DNA sequence follows: TGTGCCAGCAGCCCGGGACACGTCTATGGCTACACCTTC.